This TCR beta chain was observed in a study of human T cells and chemical hapten exposure. This CDR3 spans 15 amino acids. Germline CDR1 reads LGHDT; CDR2 reads YNNKEL (reference sequence). Trimming took off 0 bases at V and 0 bases at J, with 7 bases between the two ends. This clonotype was seen more than once but under ten times. Regarding time point: pre-sensitization, week 0. This sample's treatment: therapeutic diphenylcyclopropenone sensitization with weekly scalp DPC. TCRdb reanalysed the RACE reads using MiXCR and keeps one entry per CDR3 protein. Among 350,000 to 450,000 distinct CDR3 sequences, approximately 5.1% were seen once, and the ten largest hold around 2.6%.

The clonotype originates from a woman aged 45-65 years with alopecia areata. Some clones in this sample may be carry-over from other donors' samples. This rearrangement joins TRBV3-1 to TRBJ2-3; no clear D. The sequences come from whole blood, collected in connection with sensitization to the hapten diphenylcyclopropenone (DPC). The DNA for the CDR3 is TGTGCCAGCAGCCAAGAAGGCCCTAGCACAGATACGCAGTATTTT. Encoded protein: CASSQEGPSTDTQYF.